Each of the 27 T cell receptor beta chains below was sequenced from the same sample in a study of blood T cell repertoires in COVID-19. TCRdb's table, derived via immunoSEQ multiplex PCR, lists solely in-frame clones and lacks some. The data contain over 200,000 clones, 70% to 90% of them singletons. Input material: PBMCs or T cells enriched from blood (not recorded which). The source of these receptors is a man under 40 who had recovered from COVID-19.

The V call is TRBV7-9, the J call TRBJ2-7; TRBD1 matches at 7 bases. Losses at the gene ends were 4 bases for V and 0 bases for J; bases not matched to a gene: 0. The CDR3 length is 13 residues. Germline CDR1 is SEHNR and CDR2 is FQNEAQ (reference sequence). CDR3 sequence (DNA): TGTGCCAGCAGCTCAGGGGGCTCCTACGAGCAGTACTTC. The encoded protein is CASSSGGSYEQYF.

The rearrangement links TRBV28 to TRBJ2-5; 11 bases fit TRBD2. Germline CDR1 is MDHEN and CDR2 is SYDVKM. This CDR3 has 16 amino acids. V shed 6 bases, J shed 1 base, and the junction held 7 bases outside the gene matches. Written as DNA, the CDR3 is TGTGCCAGCAGGCCCGCCGGGACTAGCGGCCAAGAGACCCAGTACTTC. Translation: CASRPAGTSGQETQYF.

The CDR3 sequence: CASSLETQYF. In DNA, the CDR3 is TGTGCCAGCAGCCTGGAGACCCAGTACTTC. This chain links TRBV5-5 with TRBJ2-5; D call uncertain. Germline V gives CDR1 SGHKS, CDR2 YYEKEE (reference sequence). CDR3 length: 10 amino acids. V shed 4 bases and J shed 5 bases, with 3 bases lying between them.

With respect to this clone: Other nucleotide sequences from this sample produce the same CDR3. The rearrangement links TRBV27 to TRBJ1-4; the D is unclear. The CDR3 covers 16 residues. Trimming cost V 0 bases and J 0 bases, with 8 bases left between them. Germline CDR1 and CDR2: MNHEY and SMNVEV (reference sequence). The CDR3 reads CASSLSSGSTNEKLFF. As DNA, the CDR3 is TGTGCCAGCAGTTTATCATCAGGCTCAACTAATGAAAAACTGTTTTTT.

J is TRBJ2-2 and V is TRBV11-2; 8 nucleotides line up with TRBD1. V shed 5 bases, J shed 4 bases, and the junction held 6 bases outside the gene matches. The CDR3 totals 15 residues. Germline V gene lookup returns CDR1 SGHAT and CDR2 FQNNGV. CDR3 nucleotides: TGTGCCAGCAGCCCCGGACAGGGTAGCACCGGGGAGCTGTTTTTT. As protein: CASSPGQGSTGELFF.

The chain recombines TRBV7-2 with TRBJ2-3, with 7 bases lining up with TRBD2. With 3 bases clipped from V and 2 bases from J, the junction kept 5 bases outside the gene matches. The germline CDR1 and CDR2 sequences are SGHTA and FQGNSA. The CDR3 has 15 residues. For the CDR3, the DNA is TGTGCCAGCAGCTTTCGTCTAGCGGCCACAGATACGCAGTATTTT. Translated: CASSFRLAATDTQYF.

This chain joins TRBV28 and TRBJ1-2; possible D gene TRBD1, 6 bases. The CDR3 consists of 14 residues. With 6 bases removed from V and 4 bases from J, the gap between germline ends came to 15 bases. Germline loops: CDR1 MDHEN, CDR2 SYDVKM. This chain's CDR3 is CASRGQGLIYGYTF. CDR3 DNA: TGTGCCAGCAGAGGGCAGGGGCTGATCTATGGCTACACCTTC.

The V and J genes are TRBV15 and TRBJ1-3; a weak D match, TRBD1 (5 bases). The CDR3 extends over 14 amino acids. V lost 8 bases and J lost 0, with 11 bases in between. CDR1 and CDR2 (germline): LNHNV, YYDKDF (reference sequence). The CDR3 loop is CATGGEYSGNTIYF. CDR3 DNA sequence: TGTGCCACCGGGGGGGAATACTCTGGAAACACCATATATTTT. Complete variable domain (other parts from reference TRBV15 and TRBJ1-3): DAMVIQNPRYQVTQFGKPVTLSCSQTLNHNVMYWYQQKSSQAPKLLFHYYDKDFNNEADTPDNFQSRRPNTSFCFLDIRSPGLGDTAMYLCATGGEYSGNTIYFGEGSWLTVV.

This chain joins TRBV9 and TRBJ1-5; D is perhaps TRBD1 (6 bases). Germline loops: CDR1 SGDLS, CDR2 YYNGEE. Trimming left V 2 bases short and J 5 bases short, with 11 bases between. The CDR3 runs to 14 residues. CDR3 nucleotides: TGTGCCAGCAGCGTTGAGGGGGTGGATCAGCCCCAGCATTTT. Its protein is CASSVEGVDQPQHF.

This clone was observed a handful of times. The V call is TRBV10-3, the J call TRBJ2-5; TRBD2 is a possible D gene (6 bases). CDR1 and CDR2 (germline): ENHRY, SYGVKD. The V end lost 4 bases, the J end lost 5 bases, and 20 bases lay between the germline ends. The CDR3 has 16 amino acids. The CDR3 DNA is TGTGCCATCAGTGGGGGATCTAGGGAGGAGGAGGAGACCCAGTACTTC. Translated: CAISGGSREEEETQYF.

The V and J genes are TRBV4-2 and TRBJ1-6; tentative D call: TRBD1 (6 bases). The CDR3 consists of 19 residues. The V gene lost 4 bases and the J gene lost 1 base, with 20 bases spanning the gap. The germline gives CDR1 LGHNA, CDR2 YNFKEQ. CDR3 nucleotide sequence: TGTGCCAGCAGCCTCGAAGTTAGGGGCAGGGGTTCCTATAATTCACCCCTCCACTTT. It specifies CASSLEVRGRGSYNSPLHF.

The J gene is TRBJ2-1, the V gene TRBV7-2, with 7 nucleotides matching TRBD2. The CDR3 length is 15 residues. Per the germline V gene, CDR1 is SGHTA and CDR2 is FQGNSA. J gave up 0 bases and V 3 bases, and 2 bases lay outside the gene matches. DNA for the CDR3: TGTGCCAGCAGCTTCGGGGGGAGCTCCTACAATGAGCAGTTCTTC. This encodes CASSFGGSSYNEQFF.

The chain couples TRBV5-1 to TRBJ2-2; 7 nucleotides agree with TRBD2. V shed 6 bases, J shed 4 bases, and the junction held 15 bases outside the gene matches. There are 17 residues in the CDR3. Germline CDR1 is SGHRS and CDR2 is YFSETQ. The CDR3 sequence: CASNAHWGGTTTGELFF. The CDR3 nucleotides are TGCGCCAGCAACGCCCACTGGGGAGGGACTACCACCGGGGAGCTGTTTTTT.

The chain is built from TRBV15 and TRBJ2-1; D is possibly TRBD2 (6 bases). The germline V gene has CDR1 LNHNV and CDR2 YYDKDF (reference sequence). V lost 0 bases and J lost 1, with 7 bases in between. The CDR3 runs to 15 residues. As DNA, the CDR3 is TGTGCCACCAGCAGAGATCGGGGGTCCTACAATGAGCAGTTCTTC. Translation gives CATSRDRGSYNEQFF. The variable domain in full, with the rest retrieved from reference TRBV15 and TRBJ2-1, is DAMVIQNPRYQVTQFGKPVTLSCSQTLNHNVMYWYQQKSSQAPKLLFHYYDKDFNNEADTPDNFQSRRPNTSFCFLDIRSPGLGDTAMYLCATSRDRGSYNEQFFGPGTRLTVL.

In DNA form, the CDR3 reads TGTGCCAGCTCGCAACTAACAGGGCCCTACGAGCAGTACTTC. Residues: CASSQLTGPYEQYF. This chain joins TRBV18 and TRBJ2-7, with D tentatively TRBD1 (6 bases). Germline CDR1 reads KGHSH; CDR2 reads LQKENI. V shed 6 bases and J shed 2 bases, with 14 bases lying between them. The CDR3 has 14 residues.

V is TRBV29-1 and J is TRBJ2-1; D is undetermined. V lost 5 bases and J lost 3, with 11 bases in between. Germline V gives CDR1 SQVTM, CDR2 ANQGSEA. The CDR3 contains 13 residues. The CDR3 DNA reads TGCAGCGTTCAAGGCGGATACTACAATGAGCAGTTCTTC. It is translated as CSVQGGYYNEQFF.

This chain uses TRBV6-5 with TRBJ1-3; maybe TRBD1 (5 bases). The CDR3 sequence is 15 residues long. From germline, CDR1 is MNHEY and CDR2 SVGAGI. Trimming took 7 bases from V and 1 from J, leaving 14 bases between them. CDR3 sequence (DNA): TGTGCCAGCACCCCGAGAACAGGTTCTGGAAACACCATATATTTT. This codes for CASTPRTGSGNTIYF.

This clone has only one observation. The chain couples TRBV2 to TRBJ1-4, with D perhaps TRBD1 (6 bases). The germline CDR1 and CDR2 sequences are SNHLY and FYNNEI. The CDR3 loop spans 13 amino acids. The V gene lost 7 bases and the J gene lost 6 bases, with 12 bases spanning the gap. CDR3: CASKEGVYEKLFF. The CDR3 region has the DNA TGTGCCAGCAAAGAGGGGGTCTATGAAAAACTGTTTTTT.

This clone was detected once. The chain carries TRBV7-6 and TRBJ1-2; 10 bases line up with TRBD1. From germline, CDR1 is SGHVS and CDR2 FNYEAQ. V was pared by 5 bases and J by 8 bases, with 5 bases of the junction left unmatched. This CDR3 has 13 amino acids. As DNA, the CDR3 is TGTGCCAGCAGCAGACAGGGGGCACAAGGCTACACCTTC. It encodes CASSRQGAQGYTF.

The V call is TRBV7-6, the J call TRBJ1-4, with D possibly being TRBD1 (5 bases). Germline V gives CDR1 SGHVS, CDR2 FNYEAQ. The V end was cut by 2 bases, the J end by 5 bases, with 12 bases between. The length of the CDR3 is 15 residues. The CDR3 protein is CASSLSLAGNEKLFF. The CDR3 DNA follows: TGTGCCAGCAGCTTAAGTTTGGCAGGGAATGAAAAACTGTTTTTT.

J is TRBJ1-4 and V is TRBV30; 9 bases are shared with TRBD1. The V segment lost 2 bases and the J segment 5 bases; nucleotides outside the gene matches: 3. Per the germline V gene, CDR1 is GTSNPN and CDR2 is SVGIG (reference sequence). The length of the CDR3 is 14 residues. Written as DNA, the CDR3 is TGTGCCTGGAGTTCCGGGACAGGGAATGAAAAACTGTTTTTT. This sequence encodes CAWSSGTGNEKLFF.

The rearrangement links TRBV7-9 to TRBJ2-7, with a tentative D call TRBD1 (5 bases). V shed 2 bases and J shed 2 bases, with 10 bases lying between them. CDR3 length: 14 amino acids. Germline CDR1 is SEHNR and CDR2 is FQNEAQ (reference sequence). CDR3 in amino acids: CASSLSAGPYEQYF. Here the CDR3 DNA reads TGTGCCAGCAGCTTAAGCGCAGGGCCCTACGAGCAGTACTTC.

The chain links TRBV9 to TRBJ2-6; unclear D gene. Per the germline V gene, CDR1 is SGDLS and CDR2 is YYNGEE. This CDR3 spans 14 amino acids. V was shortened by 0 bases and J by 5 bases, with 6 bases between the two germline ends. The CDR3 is CASSVDGWANVLTF. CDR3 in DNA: TGTGCCAGCAGCGTAGATGGCTGGGCCAACGTCCTGACTTTC.

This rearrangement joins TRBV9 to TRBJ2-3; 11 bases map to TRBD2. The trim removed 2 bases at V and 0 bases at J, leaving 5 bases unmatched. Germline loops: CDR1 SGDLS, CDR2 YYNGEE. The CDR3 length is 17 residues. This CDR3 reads CASSVGTSGSSTDTQYF. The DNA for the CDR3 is TGTGCCAGCAGCGTCGGGACTAGCGGTTCTAGCACAGATACGCAGTATTTT.

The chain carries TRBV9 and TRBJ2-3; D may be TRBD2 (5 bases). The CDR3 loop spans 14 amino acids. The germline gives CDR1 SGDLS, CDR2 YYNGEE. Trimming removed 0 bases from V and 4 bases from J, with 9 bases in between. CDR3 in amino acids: CASSVAAGSDTQYF. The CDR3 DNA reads TGTGCCAGCAGCGTAGCCGCGGGCTCAGATACGCAGTATTTT.

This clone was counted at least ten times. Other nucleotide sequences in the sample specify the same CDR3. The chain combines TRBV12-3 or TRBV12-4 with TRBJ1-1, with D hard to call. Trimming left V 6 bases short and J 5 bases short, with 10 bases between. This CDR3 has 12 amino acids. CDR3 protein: CASSNLGTEAFF. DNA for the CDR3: TGTGCCAGCAGCAACCTCGGGACTGAAGCTTTCTTT.

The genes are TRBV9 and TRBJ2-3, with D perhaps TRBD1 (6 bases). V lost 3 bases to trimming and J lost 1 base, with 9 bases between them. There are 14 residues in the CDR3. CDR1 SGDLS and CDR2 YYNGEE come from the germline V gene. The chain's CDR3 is CASSDRVGTDTQYF. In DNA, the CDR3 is TGTGCCAGCAGCGACAGGGTCGGCACAGATACGCAGTATTTT.